The clone carrying this T cell receptor (beta chain) appeared once. Profiled with immunoSEQ multiplex PCR; TCRdb holds only in-frame clones, not every one. The sample lists about 2.4 million clones; roughly nine tenths were seen once. V shed 5 bases and J shed 0 bases, with 14 bases lying between them. Germline V gives CDR1 PRHDT, CDR2 FYEKMQ (reference sequence). This CDR3 contains 15 residues. The source of the sample is a study of shared clonotypes between healthy human individuals. The V gene is TRBV13, the J gene TRBJ2-7; the D is unclear. The sequence derives from a man aged 18 to 29 in good health. Sequenced input: naive CD4+ T cells sorted from blood. As to subset: CD45RA+ positively selected. For the CDR3, the DNA is TGTGCCAGCAGCCCGAGGCGTGAGATCTCCTACGAGCAGTACTTC. Residues: CASSPRREISYEQYF. Full variable domain (rest looked up from reference TRBV13 and TRBJ2-7): AAGVIQSPRHLIKEKRETATLKCYPIPRHDTVYWYQQGPGQDPQFLISFYEKMQSDKGSIPDRFSAQQFSDYHSELNMSSLELGDSALYFCASSPRREISYEQYFGPGTRLTVT.